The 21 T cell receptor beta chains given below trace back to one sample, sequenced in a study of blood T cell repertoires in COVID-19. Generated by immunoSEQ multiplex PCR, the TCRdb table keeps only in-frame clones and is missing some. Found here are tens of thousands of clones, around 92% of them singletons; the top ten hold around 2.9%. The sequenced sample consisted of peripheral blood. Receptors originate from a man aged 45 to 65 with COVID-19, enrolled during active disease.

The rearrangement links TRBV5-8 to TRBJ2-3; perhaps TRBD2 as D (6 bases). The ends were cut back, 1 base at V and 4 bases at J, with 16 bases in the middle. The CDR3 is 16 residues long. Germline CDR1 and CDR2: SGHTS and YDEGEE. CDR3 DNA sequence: TGTGCCAGCAGCTTGTACATTGTGGAGGGTTCAGATACGCAGTATTTT. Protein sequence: CASSLYIVEGSDTQYF. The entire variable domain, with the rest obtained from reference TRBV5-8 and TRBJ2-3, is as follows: EAGVTQSPTHLIKTRGQQATLRCSPISGHTSVYWYQQALGLGLQFLLWYDEGEERNRGNFPPRFSGRQFPNYSSELNVNALELEDSALYLCASSLYIVEGSDTQYFGPGTRLTVL.

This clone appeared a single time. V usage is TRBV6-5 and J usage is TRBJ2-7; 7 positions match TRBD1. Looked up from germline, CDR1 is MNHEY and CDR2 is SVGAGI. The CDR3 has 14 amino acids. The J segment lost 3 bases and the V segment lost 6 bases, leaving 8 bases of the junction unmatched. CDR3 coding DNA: TGTGCCAGCAGCACTTGGACAGGAAACTACGAGCAGTACTTC. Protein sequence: CASSTWTGNYEQYF.

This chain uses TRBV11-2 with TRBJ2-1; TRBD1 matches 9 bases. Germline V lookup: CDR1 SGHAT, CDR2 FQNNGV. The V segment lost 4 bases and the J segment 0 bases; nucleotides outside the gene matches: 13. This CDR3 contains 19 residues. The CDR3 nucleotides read TGTGCCAGCAGCTCGACAGGGGGGAAACTCTCGAGCTCCTACAATGAGCAGTTCTTC. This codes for CASSSTGGKLSSSYNEQFF.

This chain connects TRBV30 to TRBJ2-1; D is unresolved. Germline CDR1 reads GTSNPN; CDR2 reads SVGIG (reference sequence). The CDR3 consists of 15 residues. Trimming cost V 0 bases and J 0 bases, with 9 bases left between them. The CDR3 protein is CAWSVKESSYNEQFF. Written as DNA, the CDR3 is TGTGCCTGGAGTGTTAAAGAGAGCTCCTACAATGAGCAGTTCTTC.

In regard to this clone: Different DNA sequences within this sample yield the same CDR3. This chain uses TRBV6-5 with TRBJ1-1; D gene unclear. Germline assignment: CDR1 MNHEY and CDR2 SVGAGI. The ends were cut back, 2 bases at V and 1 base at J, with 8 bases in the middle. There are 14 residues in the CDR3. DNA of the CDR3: TGTGCCAGCAGTTACAATCGGGGGAACACTGAAGCTTTCTTT. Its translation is CASSYNRGNTEAFF.

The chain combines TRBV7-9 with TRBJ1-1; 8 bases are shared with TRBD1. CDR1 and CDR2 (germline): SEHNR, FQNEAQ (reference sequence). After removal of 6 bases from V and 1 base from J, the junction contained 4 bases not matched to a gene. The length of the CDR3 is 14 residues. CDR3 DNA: TGTGCCAGCAGACCTACAGGGGGGAACACTGAAGCTTTCTTT. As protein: CASRPTGGNTEAFF.

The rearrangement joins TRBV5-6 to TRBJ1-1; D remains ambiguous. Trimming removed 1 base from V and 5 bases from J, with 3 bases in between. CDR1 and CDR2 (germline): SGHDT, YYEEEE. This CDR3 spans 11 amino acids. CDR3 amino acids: CASSLSTEAFF. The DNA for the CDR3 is TGTGCCAGCAGCTTGTCAACTGAAGCTTTCTTT.

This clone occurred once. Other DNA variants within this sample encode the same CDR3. CDR3 loop: CASSPDRGQGNTIYF. The DNA for the CDR3 is TGTGCCAGCAGCCCGGACAGGGGCCAAGGAAACACCATATATTTT. V and J are TRBV7-2 and TRBJ1-3; 9 bases are shared with TRBD1. CDR1 SGHTA and CDR2 FQGNSA come from the germline V gene. Trimming removed 5 bases from V and 4 bases from J; junction bases left unmatched: 6. This CDR3 region has 15 residues.

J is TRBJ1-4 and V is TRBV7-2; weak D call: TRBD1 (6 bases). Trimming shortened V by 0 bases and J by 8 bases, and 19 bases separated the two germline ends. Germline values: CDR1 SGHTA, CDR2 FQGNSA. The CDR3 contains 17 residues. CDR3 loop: CASSLAPLDRMGEKLFF. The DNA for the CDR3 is TGTGCCAGCAGCTTAGCCCCCCTCGACAGGATGGGGGAAAAACTGTTTTTT. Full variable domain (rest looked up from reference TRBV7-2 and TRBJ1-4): GAGVSQSPSNKVTEKGKDVELRCDPISGHTALYWYRQSLGQGLEFLIYFQGNSAPDKSGLPSDRFSAERTGGSVSTLTIQRTQQEDSAVYLCASSLAPLDRMGEKLFFGSGTQLSVL.

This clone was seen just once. CDR3 sequence reads: CATGVYGYTF. DNA for the CDR3: TGTGCCACGGGAGTGTATGGCTACACCTTC. The chain joins TRBV12-3 or TRBV12-4 to TRBJ1-2; D remains ambiguous. Trimming shortened V by 10 bases and J by 5 bases, and 8 bases separated the two germline ends. CDR3 size: 10 residues.

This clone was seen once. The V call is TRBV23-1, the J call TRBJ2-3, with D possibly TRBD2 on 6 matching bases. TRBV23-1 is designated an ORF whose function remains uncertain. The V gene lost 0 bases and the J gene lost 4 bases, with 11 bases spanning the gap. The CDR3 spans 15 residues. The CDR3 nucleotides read TGCGCCAGCAGTCAATCCAACCGGAGGGCAGATACGCAGTATTTT. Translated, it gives CASSQSNRRADTQYF.

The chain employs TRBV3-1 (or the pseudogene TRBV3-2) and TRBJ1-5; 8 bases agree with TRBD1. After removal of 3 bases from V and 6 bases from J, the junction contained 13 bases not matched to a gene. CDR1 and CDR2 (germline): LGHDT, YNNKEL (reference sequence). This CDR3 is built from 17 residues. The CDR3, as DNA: TGTGCCAGCAGCCATGCCCCCGGTCAGGGGGCAAGTCAGCCCCAGCATTTT. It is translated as CASSHAPGQGASQPQHF.

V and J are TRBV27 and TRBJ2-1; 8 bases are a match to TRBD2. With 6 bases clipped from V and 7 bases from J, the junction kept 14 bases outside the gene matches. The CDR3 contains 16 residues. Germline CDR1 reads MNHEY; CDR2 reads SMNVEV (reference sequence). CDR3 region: CASSHDLAGGSNEQFF. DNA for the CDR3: TGTGCCAGCAGCCATGACCTGGCGGGGGGTTCTAATGAGCAGTTCTTC.

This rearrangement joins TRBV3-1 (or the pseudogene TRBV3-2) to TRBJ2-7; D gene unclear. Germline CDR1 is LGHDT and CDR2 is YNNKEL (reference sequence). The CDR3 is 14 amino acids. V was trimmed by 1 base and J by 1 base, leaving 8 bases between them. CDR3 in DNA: TGTGCCAGCAGCCAAGCCCCGGGTTCCTACGAGCAGTACTTC. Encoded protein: CASSQAPGSYEQYF.

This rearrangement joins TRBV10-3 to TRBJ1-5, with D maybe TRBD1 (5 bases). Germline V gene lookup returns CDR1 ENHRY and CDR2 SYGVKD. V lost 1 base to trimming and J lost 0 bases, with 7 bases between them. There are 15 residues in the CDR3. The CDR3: CAISELGVSNQPQHF. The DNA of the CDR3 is TGTGCCATCAGTGAGTTAGGGGTTAGCAATCAGCCCCAGCATTTT.

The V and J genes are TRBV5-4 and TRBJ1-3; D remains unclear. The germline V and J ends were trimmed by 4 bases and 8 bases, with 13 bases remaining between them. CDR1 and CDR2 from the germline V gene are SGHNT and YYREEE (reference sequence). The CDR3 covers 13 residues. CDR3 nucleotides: TGTGCCAGCAGCATGGGTTCCCGGGACACCATATATTTT. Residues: CASSMGSRDTIYF.

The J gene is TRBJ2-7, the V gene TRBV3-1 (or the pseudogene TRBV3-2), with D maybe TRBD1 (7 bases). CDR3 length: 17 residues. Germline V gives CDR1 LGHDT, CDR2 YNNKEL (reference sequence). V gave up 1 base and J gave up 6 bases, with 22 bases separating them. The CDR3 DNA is TGTGCCAGCAGCCAAGCCTGGGAGACAGGGAGGTTGGGCGAGCAGTACTTC. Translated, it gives CASSQAWETGRLGEQYF.

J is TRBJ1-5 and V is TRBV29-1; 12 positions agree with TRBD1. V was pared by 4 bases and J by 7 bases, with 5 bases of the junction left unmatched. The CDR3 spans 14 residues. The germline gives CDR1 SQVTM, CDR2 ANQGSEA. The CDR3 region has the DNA TGCAGCGTTGCCGGGACAGGGGGCGGACAGCCCCAGCATTTT. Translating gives CSVAGTGGGQPQHF.

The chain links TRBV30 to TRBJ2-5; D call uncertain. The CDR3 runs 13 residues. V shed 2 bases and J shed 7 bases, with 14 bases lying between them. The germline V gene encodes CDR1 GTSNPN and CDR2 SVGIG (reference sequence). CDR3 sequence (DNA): TGTGCCTGGAGTTATCGCGCTAGTGGGACCCAGTACTTC. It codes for CAWSYRASGTQYF.

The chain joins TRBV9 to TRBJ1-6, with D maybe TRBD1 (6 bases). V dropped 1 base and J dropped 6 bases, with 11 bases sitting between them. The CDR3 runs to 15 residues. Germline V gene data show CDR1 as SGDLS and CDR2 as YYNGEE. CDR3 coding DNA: TGTGCCAGCAGCGTAAGGGGCAGGGGTAATTCACCCCTCCACTTT. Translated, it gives CASSVRGRGNSPLHF.

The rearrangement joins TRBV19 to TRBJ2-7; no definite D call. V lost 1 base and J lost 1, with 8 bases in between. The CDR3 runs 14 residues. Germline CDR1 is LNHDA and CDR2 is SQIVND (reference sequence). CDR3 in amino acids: CASSIGAGSYEQYF. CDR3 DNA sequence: TGTGCCAGTAGTATAGGAGCAGGTTCCTACGAGCAGTACTTC.